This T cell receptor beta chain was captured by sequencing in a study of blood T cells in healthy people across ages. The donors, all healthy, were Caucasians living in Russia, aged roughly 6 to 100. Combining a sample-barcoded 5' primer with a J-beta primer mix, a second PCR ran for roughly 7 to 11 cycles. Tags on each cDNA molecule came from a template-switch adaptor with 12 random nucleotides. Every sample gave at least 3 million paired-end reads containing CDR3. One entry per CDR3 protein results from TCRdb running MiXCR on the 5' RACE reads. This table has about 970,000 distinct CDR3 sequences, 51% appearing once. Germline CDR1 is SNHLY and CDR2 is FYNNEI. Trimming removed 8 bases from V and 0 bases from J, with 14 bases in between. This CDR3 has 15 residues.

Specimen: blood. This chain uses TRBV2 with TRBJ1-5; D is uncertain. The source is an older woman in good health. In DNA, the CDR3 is TGTGCCAGCGAAGATTCAGTCTTTAGCAATCAGCCCCAGCATTTT. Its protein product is CASEDSVFSNQPQHF.